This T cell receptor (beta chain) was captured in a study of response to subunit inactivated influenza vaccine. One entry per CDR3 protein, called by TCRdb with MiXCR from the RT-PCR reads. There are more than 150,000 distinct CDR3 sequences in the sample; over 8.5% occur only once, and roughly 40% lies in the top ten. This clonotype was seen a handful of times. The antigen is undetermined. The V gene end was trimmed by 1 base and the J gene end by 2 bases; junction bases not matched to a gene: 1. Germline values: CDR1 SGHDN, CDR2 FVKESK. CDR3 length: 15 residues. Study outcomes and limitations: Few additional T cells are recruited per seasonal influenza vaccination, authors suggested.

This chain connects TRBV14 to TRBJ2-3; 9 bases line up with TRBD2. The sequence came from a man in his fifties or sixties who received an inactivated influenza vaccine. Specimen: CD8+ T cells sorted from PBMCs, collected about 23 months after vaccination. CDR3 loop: CASSQVAGATDTQYF. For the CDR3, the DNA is TGTGCCAGCAGCCAAGTAGCGGGAGCCACAGATACGCAGTATTTT.